The clone carrying this TCR beta chain was seen a handful of times. Its specificity is unknown. The V segment lost 6 bases and the J segment 8 bases; nucleotides outside the gene matches: 6. Germline lookup yields CDR1 LNHDA and CDR2 SQIVND (reference sequence). The CDR3 sequence is 12 residues long. These data belong to a study of T cell clonotyping in hematopoietic cell transplantation. Study findings and constraints: Recipient TCR diversity dropped after transplant; expanded clonotypes rose from day 30 to 180.

The table came from immunoSEQ multiplex PCR; TCRdb's copy has only in-frame clones and leaves some out. The sample has 12,000 or so clones, roughly 50% seen once. Sequencing was performed on peripheral blood mononuclear cells. The receptor was derived from a man between 50 and 59 years old in good health. Some clones in this sample may be carry-over from other donors' samples. This chain links TRBV19 with TRBJ1-2; 7 nucleotides agree with TRBD1. CDR3 DNA: TGTGCCAGTAGAGTAGGGGGCAACGGCTACACCTTC. Translating it yields CASRVGGNGYTF.